Below, 10 T cell receptor beta chains from the same sample are listed, as sequenced in a study of blood T cell repertoires in COVID-19. TCRdb's table, derived via immunoSEQ multiplex PCR, lists solely in-frame clones and lacks some. The table lists approximately 51,000 clones, roughly nine tenths of them singletons. The sample comprised peripheral blood. The receptor source for this set is a man in his 70s with active COVID-19.

The chain couples TRBV5-6 to TRBJ1-6; D remains ambiguous. Between the trimmed V and J ends, which lost 4 bases and 3 bases, there was a span of 17 bases. The CDR3 totals 17 residues. CDR1 SGHDT and CDR2 YYEEEE come from the germline V gene. The CDR3 DNA reads as TGTGCCAGCAGCCCATTACGGGGAGGGAGCTATAATTCACCCCTCCACTTT. Translation: CASSPLRGGSYNSPLHF.

V gene TRBV30 combines with J gene TRBJ2-1, with TRBD2 matching over 13 bases. Germline CDR1 and CDR2: GTSNPN and SVGIG (reference sequence). V lost 3 bases and J lost 7; bases outside the gene matches: 3. CDR3 length: 14 residues. CDR3 DNA sequence: TGTGCCTGGAGACTAGCGGGGGGGCAAAATGAGCAGTTCTTC. Translating it yields CAWRLAGGQNEQFF.

This chain joins TRBV24-1 and TRBJ2-1; 7 bases are shared with TRBD1. CDR3 length: 16 residues. V was clipped by 6 bases and J by 3 bases; unmatched bases: 10. Germline V lookup: CDR1 KGHDR, CDR2 SFDVKD. Written as DNA, the CDR3 is TGTGCCACCAGTTCCGCGGACAGGAGGATCTACAATGAGCAGTTCTTC. As protein: CATSSADRRIYNEQFF.

The gene calls are TRBV7-2 and TRBJ2-1, with D perhaps TRBD2 (5 bases). Trimming pared 7 bases from V and 3 bases from J, leaving 19 bases between. The CDR3 length is 16 residues. The germline V gene has CDR1 SGHTA and CDR2 FQGNSA. The DNA of the CDR3 is TGTGCCAGCAACTTCCGTTGGGCTAGCTTCTACAATGAGCAGTTCTTC. This sequence encodes CASNFRWASFYNEQFF. The whole variable domain, filled in from reference TRBV7-2 and TRBJ2-1, reads GAGVSQSPSNKVTEKGKDVELRCDPISGHTALYWYRQSLGQGLEFLIYFQGNSAPDKSGLPSDRFSAERTGGSVSTLTIQRTQQEDSAVYLCASNFRWASFYNEQFFGPGTRLTVL.

V usage is TRBV27 and J usage is TRBJ2-1; TRBD2 matches 16 bases. The trim removed 6 bases at V and 12 bases at J, leaving 2 bases unmatched. The CDR3 runs to 13 residues. CDR1 and CDR2 from the germline V gene are MNHEY and SMNVEV (reference sequence). The CDR3 sequence: CASRGLAGGVQFF. The CDR3 coding sequence is TGTGCCAGCAGGGGACTAGCGGGGGGGGTGCAGTTCTTC.

The V gene is TRBV7-9, the J gene TRBJ2-7; TRBD1 is a possible D gene (6 bases). The CDR3 loop spans 16 amino acids. Trimming removed 5 bases from V and 2 bases from J, with 19 bases in between. Germline V gene sequence: CDR1 SEHNR, CDR2 FQNEAQ (reference sequence). This CDR3 reads CASSEPRTDGAYEQYF. DNA of the CDR3: TGTGCCAGCAGCGAACCCAGGACAGATGGGGCCTACGAGCAGTACTTC.

The chain employs TRBV12-5 and TRBJ2-3, with D possibly TRBD2 on 5 matching bases. CDR3 length: 13 residues. V lost 0 bases, J lost 8 bases, and 9 bases lay in between. CDR1 LGHNT and CDR2 FRNRAP come from the germline V gene. The CDR3 spells CASGLVDLATQYF. CDR3 nucleotides: TGTGCTAGTGGTTTGGTGGACCTAGCTACGCAGTATTTT.

The chain couples TRBV5-1 to TRBJ2-7; D uncertain. The CDR3 has 15 residues. V shed 0 bases and J shed 5 bases, with 15 bases lying between them. CDR1 is SGHRS, CDR2 YFSETQ, per germline. The CDR3 DNA follows: TGCGCCAGCAGCTTGGAAACCGGAACTATTGACGAGCAGTACTTC. This gives the protein CASSLETGTIDEQYF.

The J gene is TRBJ2-7, the V gene TRBV5-1, with TRBD2 identical over 8 bases. V shed 3 bases, J shed 6 bases, and the junction held 14 bases outside the gene matches. The CDR3 is 16 residues long. Germline V gives CDR1 SGHRS, CDR2 YFSETQ. For the CDR3, the DNA is TGCGCCAGCAGCTCCGGGGATGCGGGGGGAGAGTCCGAGCAGTACTTC. Translated, it gives CASSSGDAGGESEQYF.

V usage is TRBV4-3 and J usage is TRBJ2-7, with D possibly being TRBD2 (6 bases). Germline CDR1 reads LGHNA; CDR2 reads YSLEER. Trimming pared 0 bases from V and 0 bases from J, leaving 15 bases between. The CDR3 runs 17 residues. Here the CDR3 DNA reads TGCGCCAGCAGCCAAGATTTCCGGGGGACCAGCTCCTACGAGCAGTACTTC. It codes for CASSQDFRGTSSYEQYF.